A selection of T cell receptor beta chains follows, all from one sample in a study of Ad26.COV2.S vaccination and SARS-CoV-2 variants. Produced via immunoSEQ multiplex PCR; TCRdb's table is partial and in-frame only. The sample lists about 680,000 clones, more than 70% occurring once. Sequences were derived from peripheral blood, sampled in a trial of Ad26.COV2.S vaccine versus placebo. These receptors were taken from a person aged 18-60 years who received the Ad26.COV2.S COVID-19 vaccine or a placebo. CDR3s include the opening cysteine and the closing phenylalanine or tryptophan. A D gene is named only where the DNA matches it firmly. The listing skips clone size in some rows; elsewhere it reads once, few, many or a size class.

j_call clone_size v_call d_call cdr3_aa cdr3_nt
TRBJ2-1 . TRBV24-1 TRBD2 CATSDFGGLGGNEQFF TGTGCCACCAGTGATTTTGGGGGACTAGGAGGAAATGAGCAGTTCTTC
TRBJ1-2 . TRBV13 . CASSLGPQPYGYTF TGTGCCAGCAGCTTAGGCCCCCAGCCTTATGGCTACACCTTC
TRBJ2-5 once TRBV3-1/TRBV3-2 . CASRQWGQETQYF TGTGCCAGCAGGCAGTGGGGACAAGAGACCCAGTACTTC
TRBJ2-1 . TRBV29-1 . CSVEGDAVLTYNEQFF TGCAGCGTTGAAGGGGACGCAGTCCTAACGTACAATGAGCAGTTCTTC
TRBJ2-3 . TRBV18 TRBD2 CASSRTSGVTDTQYF TGTGCCAGCTCACGAACTAGCGGGGTCACAGATACGCAGTATTTT
TRBJ2-2 . TRBV6-6 . CASSRLPSTGPGELFF TGTGCCAGCAGTCGACTCCCCTCAACAGGCCCCGGGGAGCTGTTTTTT
TRBJ2-7 . TRBV9 . CASSPRDSTSYEQYF TGTGCCAGCAGCCCACGCGATAGTACCTCCTACGAGCAGTACTTC
TRBJ2-3 . TRBV20-1 . CSASLLDTQYF TGCAGTGCTAGTCTATTGGATACGCAGTATTTT
TRBJ1-2 . TRBV6-5 . CASSSRMGADYGYTF TGTGCCAGCAGTTCCCGTATGGGGGCGGACTATGGCTACACCTTC
TRBJ1-1 . TRBV19 . CASSLNREWNTEAFF TGTGCCAGTAGTCTAAACAGGGAGTGGAACACTGAAGCTTTCTTT
TRBJ2-3 . TRBV7-9 . CASGRSTDTQYF TGTGCCAGCGGCCGGAGCACAGATACGCAGTATTTT
TRBJ1-2 . TRBV10-3 . CAISDALSGGYGYTF TGTGCCATCAGTGATGCGCTCTCGGGGGGCTATGGCTACACCTTC
TRBJ1-5 . TRBV5-6 . CASRSWGYSNQPQHF TGTGCCAGCAGGTCTTGGGGGTATAGCAATCAGCCCCAGCATTTT
TRBJ2-5 . TRBV2 TRBD2 CASRVRLAGEETQYF TGTGCCAGCAGAGTCCGACTAGCGGGGGAAGAGACCCAGTACTTC
TRBJ2-4 few TRBV19 TRBD2 CASSKEASGRAEAKNIQYF TGTGCCAGTAGTAAAGAGGCAAGCGGGAGGGCCGAGGCCAAAAACATTCAGTACTTC
TRBJ1-1 . TRBV30 TRBD1 CAWGTALNTEAFF TGTGCCTGGGGGACAGCGTTGAACACTGAAGCTTTCTTT
TRBJ2-7 . TRBV7-9 . CASSWEDENYEQYF TGTGCCAGCAGCTGGGAGGACGAGAATTACGAGCAGTACTTC
TRBJ2-7 . TRBV21-1 . CASSKGILGFRINSYEQYF TGTGCCAGCAGCAAAGGAATATTGGGGTTCCGAATTAACTCCTACGAGCAGTACTTC
TRBJ1-1 . TRBV3-1/TRBV3-2 . CASSREGTEAFF TGTGCCAGCAGCCGAGAGGGCACTGAAGCTTTCTTT
TRBJ1-1 . TRBV18 . CASLPWTGGNTEAFF TGTGCCAGCTTACCCTGGACGGGAGGGAACACTGAAGCTTTCTTT
TRBJ1-6 . TRBV6-5 . CASSYGYSPLHF TGTGCCAGCAGTTACGGGTATTCACCCCTCCACTTT
TRBJ2-2 once TRBV5-1 . CASSRIKGGGGTGELFF TGCGCCAGCAGCCGCATAAAAGGAGGTGGAGGGACCGGGGAGCTGTTTTTT
TRBJ2-1 . TRBV16 . CASSYGRDEQFF TGTGCCAGCAGCTACGGAAGGGATGAGCAGTTCTTC
TRBJ2-7 . TRBV4-2 TRBD2 CASSQEGLALYEQYF TGTGCCAGCAGCCAAGAGGGACTAGCCCTCTACGAGCAGTACTTC
TRBJ2-1 . TRBV5-4 TRBD2 CASSSYSGSSYNEQFF TGTGCCAGCAGCTCCTATAGCGGGAGCTCCTACAATGAGCAGTTCTTC
TRBJ1-5 once TRBV6-5 . CASSYSEDQPQHF TGTGCCAGCAGTTACTCCGAGGATCAGCCCCAGCATTTT
TRBJ2-3 . TRBV10-2 . CASTWTPSTDTQYF TGCGCCAGTACTTGGACACCTAGCACAGATACGCAGTATTTT
TRBJ2-1 . TRBV3-1/TRBV3-2 TRBD2 CASSQEPLAGGYNEQFF TGTGCCAGCAGCCAAGAGCCCCTAGCGGGAGGCTACAATGAGCAGTTCTTC
TRBJ1-5 . TRBV3-1/TRBV3-2 TRBD1 CASSPDRGRVPQHF TGTGCCAGCAGCCCAGACAGGGGGCGGGTCCCCCAGCATTTT
TRBJ2-3 . TRBV19 . CASSILQGVNTQYF TGTGCCAGCAGTATTCTCCAGGGCGTGAATACGCAGTATTTT
TRBJ1-4 . TRBV3-1/TRBV3-2 TRBD1 CASSPLGQPEKLFF TGTGCCAGCAGCCCTTTGGGACAGCCTGAAAAACTGTTTTTT
TRBJ2-2 . TRBV12-3/TRBV12-4 . CASSLGVPGELFF TGTGCCAGCAGTTTGGGAGTACCCGGGGAGCTGTTTTTT
TRBJ2-3 once TRBV3-1/TRBV3-2 TRBD2 CASEKREMRGTDTQYF TGTGCCAGCGAGAAGCGGGAAATGCGGGGCACAGATACGCAGTATTTT
TRBJ1-1 . TRBV19 . CASSMDLRGWAEAFF TGTGCCAGTAGTATGGATCTAAGGGGCTGGGCTGAAGCTTTCTTT
TRBJ1-6 . TRBV6-5 . CASSYSIRDSPLHF TGTGCCAGCAGTTACTCGATACGAGATTCACCCCTCCACTTT
TRBJ1-2 . TRBV6-5 . CASSYGAGNYGYTF TGTGCCAGCAGTTACGGGGCAGGGAACTATGGCTACACCTTC
TRBJ2-2 . TRBV10-3 . CAISGWGEAGELFF TGTGCCATCAGTGGGTGGGGGGAAGCCGGGGAGCTGTTTTTT